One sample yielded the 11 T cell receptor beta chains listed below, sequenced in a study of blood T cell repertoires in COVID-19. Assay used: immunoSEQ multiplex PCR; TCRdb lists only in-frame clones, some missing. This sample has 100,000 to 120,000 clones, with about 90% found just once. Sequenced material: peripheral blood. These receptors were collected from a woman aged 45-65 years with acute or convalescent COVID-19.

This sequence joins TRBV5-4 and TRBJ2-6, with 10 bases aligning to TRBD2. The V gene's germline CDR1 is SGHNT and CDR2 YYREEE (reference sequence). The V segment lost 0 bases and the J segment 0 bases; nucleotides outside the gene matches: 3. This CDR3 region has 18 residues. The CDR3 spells CASSLGLAGLSGANVLTF. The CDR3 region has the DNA TGTGCCAGCAGCTTGGGACTAGCGGGCCTCTCTGGGGCCAACGTCCTGACTTTC.

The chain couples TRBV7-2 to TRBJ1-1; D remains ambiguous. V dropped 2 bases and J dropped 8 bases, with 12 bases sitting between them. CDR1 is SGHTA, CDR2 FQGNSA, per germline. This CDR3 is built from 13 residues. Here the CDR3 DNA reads TGTGCCAGCAGCTTAATTGAGCCAACGGAAGCTTTCTTT. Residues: CASSLIEPTEAFF.

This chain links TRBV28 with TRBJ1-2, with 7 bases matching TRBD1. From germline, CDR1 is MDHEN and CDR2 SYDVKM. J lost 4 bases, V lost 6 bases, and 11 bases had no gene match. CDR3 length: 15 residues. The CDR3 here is CASRLPRQGSYGYTF. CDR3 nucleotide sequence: TGTGCCAGCAGACTACCGAGACAGGGATCCTATGGCTACACCTTC.

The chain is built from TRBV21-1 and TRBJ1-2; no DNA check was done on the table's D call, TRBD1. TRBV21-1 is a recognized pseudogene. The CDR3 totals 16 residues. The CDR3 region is CASSKRDETGAYGYTF. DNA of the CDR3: TGTGCCAGCAGCAAACGGGACGAGACAGGAGCCTATGGCTACACCTTC.

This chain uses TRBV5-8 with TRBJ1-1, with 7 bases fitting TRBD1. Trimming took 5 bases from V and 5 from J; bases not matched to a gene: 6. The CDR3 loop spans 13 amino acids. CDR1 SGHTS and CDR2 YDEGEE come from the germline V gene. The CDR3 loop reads CASSEGARTEAFF. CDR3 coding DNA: TGTGCCAGCAGTGAGGGGGCCAGGACTGAAGCTTTCTTT.

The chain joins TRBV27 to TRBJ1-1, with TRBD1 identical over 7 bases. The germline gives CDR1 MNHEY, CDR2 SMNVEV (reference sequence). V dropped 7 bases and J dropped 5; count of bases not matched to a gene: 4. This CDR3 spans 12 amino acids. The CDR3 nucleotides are TGTGCCAGCAAACAGGGGAGAACTGAAGCTTTCTTT. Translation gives CASKQGRTEAFF.

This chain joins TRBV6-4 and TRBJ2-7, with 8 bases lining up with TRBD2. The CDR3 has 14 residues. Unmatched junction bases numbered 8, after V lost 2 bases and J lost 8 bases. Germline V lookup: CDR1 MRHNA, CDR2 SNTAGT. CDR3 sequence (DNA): TGTGCCAGCAGTGACGGGACTAGGATTTTGAAGCAGTACTTC. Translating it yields CASSDGTRILKQYF.

The CDR3 spells CASRTQGRTEAFF. CDR3 nucleotide sequence: TGTGCCAGCAGGACACAGGGGCGTACTGAAGCTTTCTTT. The gene calls are TRBV5-6 and TRBJ1-1; 7 bases fit TRBD1. This CDR3 is built from 13 residues. Germline loops: CDR1 SGHDT, CDR2 YYEEEE. V dropped 5 bases and J dropped 5; count of bases not matched to a gene: 6. Full variable domain (outside the CDR3, taken from reference TRBV5-6 and TRBJ1-1): DAGVTQSPTHLIKTRGQQVTLRCSPKSGHDTVSWYQQALGQGPQFIFQYYEEEERQRGNFPDRFSGHQFPNYSSELNVNALLLGDSALYLCASRTQGRTEAFFGQGTRLTVV.

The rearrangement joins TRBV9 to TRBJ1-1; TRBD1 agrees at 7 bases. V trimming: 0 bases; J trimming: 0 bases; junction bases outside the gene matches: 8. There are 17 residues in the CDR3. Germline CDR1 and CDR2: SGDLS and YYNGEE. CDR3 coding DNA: TGTGCCAGCAGCGTAGCTACGGCAGGGGGTATGAACACTGAAGCTTTCTTT. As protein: CASSVATAGGMNTEAFF.

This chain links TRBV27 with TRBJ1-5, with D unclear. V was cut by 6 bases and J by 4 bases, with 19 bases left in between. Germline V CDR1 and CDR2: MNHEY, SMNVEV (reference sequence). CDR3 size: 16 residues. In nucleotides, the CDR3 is TGTGCCAGCAGACCCGAACTATGGAGTCGTAATCAGCCCCAGCATTTT. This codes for CASRPELWSRNQPQHF.

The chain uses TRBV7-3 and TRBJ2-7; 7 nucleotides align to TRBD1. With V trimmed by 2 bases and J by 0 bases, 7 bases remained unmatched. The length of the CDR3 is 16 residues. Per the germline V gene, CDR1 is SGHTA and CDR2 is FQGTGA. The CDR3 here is CASSLLGQLSSYEQYF. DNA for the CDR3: TGTGCCAGCAGCTTATTGGGACAGCTGAGCTCCTACGAGCAGTACTTC.